Included here is one TCR beta chain sequence, with context. As yet, its antigen is unknown. The sample originates from a study of CD8 T cells in ankylosing spondylitis. TCRdb called the 5' RACE reads again in MiXCR, with one record for every CDR3 protein. The sample has under 150,000 distinct CDR3 sequences, roughly 18% seen once. Study results and limitations: Seven or eight highly homologous variants formed a TCR beta motif that appeared characteristic of ankylosing spondylitis blood. In peripheral blood, disease-linked CD8+ clones occurred at relatively low frequencies. A number of the motif variants had already been described in reactive arthritis synovial fluid and blood. Significant enrichment of disease-linked clones was reportedly seen in matched ankylosing spondylitis synovial fluid.

The sequenced sample consisted of blood, either unsorted or a sorted T cell fraction (not recorded which). The sequence was collected from a male donor with ankylosing spondylitis.

This CDR3 is CASAFRSEQYF. CDR3 nucleotides: TGTGCCAGCGCCTTTCGCAGCGAGCAGTACTTC. The chain is built from TRBV7-9 and TRBJ2-7, with unresolved D. The CDR3 runs 11 residues. Trimming left V 8 bases short and J 6 bases short, with 11 bases between. Looked up from germline, CDR1 is SEHNR and CDR2 is FQNEAQ (reference sequence).